These T cell receptor beta chains were read from a single sample in a study of CD8 T cells in Susac syndrome. TCRdb independently ran MiXCR on the immunoSEQ multiplex PCR reads; one entry per CDR3 protein. The data contain about 140,000 distinct CDR3 sequences, more than 85% of them singletons. The sample taken for sequencing was CD4+ T cells from PBMCs. The receptors shown here come from a human donor with Susac syndrome. Each CDR3 is given with its conserved first and last residue. The D gene is left open where the match is weak. A row's size may be missing; if present it is once, few, many or a size class.

abundance: .; j_gene: TRBJ2-1; d_gene: TRBD1; v_gene: TRBV2; CDR3nt: TGTGCCAGCGGGCCCAGGGGGCGGACTCCGACGTTTAATGAGCAGTTCTTC; CDR3aa: CASGPRGRTPTFNEQFF
abundance: .; j_gene: TRBJ1-1; d_gene: .; v_gene: TRBV9; CDR3nt: TGTGCCAGCAGCGTAGAACGGGACACTGAAGCTTTCTTT; CDR3aa: CASSVERDTEAFF
abundance: .; j_gene: TRBJ1-2; d_gene: .; v_gene: TRBV30; CDR3nt: TGTGCCTGGAGTGGCCTTCGCTATGGCTACACCTTC; CDR3aa: CAWSGLRYGYTF
abundance: .; j_gene: TRBJ1-1; d_gene: TRBD1; v_gene: TRBV25-1; CDR3nt: TGTGCCAGCAGTGAATTCCGCAGGGGGCACACTGAAGCTTTCTTT; CDR3aa: CASSEFRRGHTEAFF
abundance: .; j_gene: TRBJ2-7; d_gene: .; v_gene: TRBV4-3; CDR3nt: TGCGCCAGCAGCCAAGATACTCTCTTGAACTACGAGCAGTACTTC; CDR3aa: CASSQDTLLNYEQYF
abundance: .; j_gene: TRBJ2-7; d_gene: TRBD2; v_gene: TRBV7-9; CDR3nt: TGTGCCAGCAGCTCCCCGGGACTAGCGGGAGTCTGGTCTGCCCACGAGCAGTACTTC; CDR3aa: CASSSPGLAGVWSAHEQYF
abundance: .; j_gene: TRBJ1-5; d_gene: TRBD1; v_gene: TRBV18; CDR3nt: TGTGCCAGCTCACAAAATGACAGGGTAGGGCAGCCCCAGCATTTT; CDR3aa: CASSQNDRVGQPQHF
abundance: .; j_gene: TRBJ1-2; d_gene: TRBD1; v_gene: TRBV10-3; CDR3nt: TGTGCCATCACCGCCAGGACAGGGGTCCACTATGGCTACACCTTC; CDR3aa: CAITARTGVHYGYTF
abundance: once; j_gene: TRBJ2-7; d_gene: .; v_gene: TRBV5-6; CDR3nt: TGTGCCAGCAGTTCCGGGAGAAGCTACGAGCAGTACTTC; CDR3aa: CASSSGRSYEQYF
abundance: .; j_gene: TRBJ2-6; d_gene: TRBD1; v_gene: TRBV4-2; CDR3nt: TGTGCCAGCAGCCAAGGGACAGGGCTTGGTGAGGCCAACGTCCTGACTTTC; CDR3aa: CASSQGTGLGEANVLTF
abundance: .; j_gene: TRBJ2-2; d_gene: TRBD2; v_gene: TRBV9; CDR3nt: TGTGCCAGCAGCGTGGCTAGCGGGGCGACCGGGGAGCTGTTTTTT; CDR3aa: CASSVASGATGELFF
abundance: .; j_gene: TRBJ1-1; d_gene: .; v_gene: TRBV5-1; CDR3nt: TGCGCCAGCAGCTTGGCGGCAGCCCTGAACACTGAAGCTTTCTTT; CDR3aa: CASSLAAALNTEAFF
abundance: .; j_gene: TRBJ2-7; d_gene: .; v_gene: TRBV20-1; CDR3nt: TGCAGTGCTAGAGTCTCCGCAGGGGTTCTCGAGCAGTACTTC; CDR3aa: CSARVSAGVLEQYF
abundance: .; j_gene: TRBJ2-7; d_gene: TRBD2; v_gene: TRBV29-1; CDR3nt: TGCAGCGTTGGCTCAGGGAGGGACGAGCAGTACTTC; CDR3aa: CSVGSGRDEQYF
abundance: .; j_gene: TRBJ2-2; d_gene: TRBD2; v_gene: TRBV7-3; CDR3nt: TGTGCCAGCAGCCCCACCCAAGCGGGGGGCCGTCGAGGGGAGCTGTTTTTT; CDR3aa: CASSPTQAGGRRGELFF
abundance: .; j_gene: TRBJ2-4; d_gene: TRBD1; v_gene: TRBV5-1; CDR3nt: TGCGCCAGCAGCTTCGGGACAGTAGCCAAAAACATTCAGTACTTC; CDR3aa: CASSFGTVAKNIQYF
abundance: .; j_gene: TRBJ1-2; d_gene: .; v_gene: TRBV20-1; CDR3nt: TGCAGTGCTAGCAGGCAGGAGGCCCTCTATGGCTACACCTTC; CDR3aa: CSASRQEALYGYTF
abundance: .; j_gene: TRBJ2-1; d_gene: .; v_gene: TRBV20-1; CDR3nt: TGCAGTGCCCGACCCGAGGATGAGCAGTTCTTC; CDR3aa: CSARPEDEQFF
abundance: once; j_gene: TRBJ2-5; d_gene: .; v_gene: TRBV25-1; CDR3nt: TGTGCCAGCAGTGATCTTGACTACCAAGAGACCCAGTACTTC; CDR3aa: CASSDLDYQETQYF
abundance: .; j_gene: TRBJ2-7; d_gene: TRBD2; v_gene: TRBV3-1; CDR3nt: TGTGCCAGCAGCCGGGGTAGCGGGAAGTACGAGCAGTACTTC; CDR3aa: CASSRGSGKYEQYF
abundance: .; j_gene: TRBJ2-7; d_gene: .; v_gene: TRBV30; CDR3nt: TGTGCCTGGAGGCCCCCAAACTCCTACGAGCAGTACTTC; CDR3aa: CAWRPPNSYEQYF
abundance: .; j_gene: TRBJ1-3; d_gene: .; v_gene: TRBV20-1; CDR3nt: TGCAGTGCTATCTATTCCCAGGGCACGCGGGGAAACACCATATATTTT; CDR3aa: CSAIYSQGTRGNTIYF
abundance: .; j_gene: TRBJ1-1; d_gene: .; v_gene: TRBV19; CDR3nt: TGTGCCAGTATCCCTGCCTGGAACACTGAAGCTTTCTTT; CDR3aa: CASIPAWNTEAFF
abundance: .; j_gene: TRBJ1-1; d_gene: .; v_gene: TRBV11-1; CDR3nt: TGTGCCAGCACCGGAGTAGTTGCCACTGAAGCTTTCTTT; CDR3aa: CASTGVVATEAFF
abundance: .; j_gene: TRBJ2-1; d_gene: .; v_gene: TRBV5-1; CDR3nt: TGCGCCAGCAGCTTGGGGCAGGAGTTCTTC; CDR3aa: CASSLGQEFF
abundance: .; j_gene: TRBJ1-1; d_gene: .; v_gene: TRBV12-3/TRBV12-4; CDR3nt: TGTGCCAGCAGTTCCCCAAACGGTGAAGCTTTCTTT; CDR3aa: CASSSPNGEAFF
abundance: .; j_gene: TRBJ2-2; d_gene: .; v_gene: TRBV28; CDR3nt: TGTGCCACCTTACGGGGATACGCCGGGGAGCTGTTTTTT; CDR3aa: CATLRGYAGELFF
abundance: .; j_gene: TRBJ2-1; d_gene: .; v_gene: TRBV5-6; CDR3nt: TGTGCCAGCAGCCCCGGACTTGACTCCTACAATGAGCAGTTCTTC; CDR3aa: CASSPGLDSYNEQFF
abundance: .; j_gene: TRBJ2-1; d_gene: TRBD2; v_gene: TRBV12-3/TRBV12-4; CDR3nt: TGTGCCAGCAGTTTGGCGGCGGGGGGGCAGTTCTTC; CDR3aa: CASSLAAGGQFF
abundance: .; j_gene: TRBJ2-5; d_gene: .; v_gene: TRBV20-1; CDR3nt: TGCAGTGCTGGGTTAGACTGGGCGCGGGAGACCCAGTACTTC; CDR3aa: CSAGLDWARETQYF
abundance: .; j_gene: TRBJ2-3; d_gene: .; v_gene: TRBV20-1; CDR3nt: TGCAGTGCCCAAGCGGGTACGCAGTATTTT; CDR3aa: CSAQAGTQYF
abundance: .; j_gene: TRBJ2-3; d_gene: TRBD2; v_gene: TRBV4-1; CDR3nt: TGCGCCAGCAGCCAAGAATGGGGCCTAGCGGACAGCACAGATACGCAGTATTTT; CDR3aa: CASSQEWGLADSTDTQYF
abundance: .; j_gene: TRBJ2-5; d_gene: TRBD2; v_gene: TRBV12-3/TRBV12-4; CDR3nt: TGTGCCAGCAGTCTGTGGGGGGGGGCCCAGTACTTC; CDR3aa: CASSLWGGAQYF
abundance: .; j_gene: TRBJ1-5; d_gene: TRBD1; v_gene: TRBV20-1; CDR3nt: TGCAGTGCTAGAGATCACGGGACAGGGAGCTATAGCAATCAGCCCCAGCATTTT; CDR3aa: CSARDHGTGSYSNQPQHF
abundance: .; j_gene: TRBJ1-5; d_gene: .; v_gene: TRBV4-2; CDR3nt: TGTGCCAGCAGCCAAGATTTGGGGCAGCCCCAGCATTTT; CDR3aa: CASSQDLGQPQHF
abundance: .; j_gene: TRBJ1-1; d_gene: .; v_gene: TRBV28; CDR3nt: TGTGCCAGCAGTTTAGAGAACACTGAAGCTTTCTTT; CDR3aa: CASSLENTEAFF
abundance: .; j_gene: TRBJ2-1; d_gene: TRBD2; v_gene: TRBV29-1; CDR3nt: TGCAGCGTCCCCCTAGCGGGAGACCTTAATGAGCAGTTCTTC; CDR3aa: CSVPLAGDLNEQFF
abundance: .; j_gene: TRBJ2-3; d_gene: TRBD2; v_gene: TRBV3-1; CDR3nt: TGTGCCAGCAGCTCTACTAGCGGGGGCCCTTCCACAGATACGCAGTATTTT; CDR3aa: CASSSTSGGPSTDTQYF
abundance: .; j_gene: TRBJ1-2; d_gene: .; v_gene: TRBV23-1; CDR3nt: TGCGCCAGCATGTCGGCCGCAGCCTATGGCTACACCTTC; CDR3aa: CASMSAAAYGYTF
abundance: .; j_gene: TRBJ1-6; d_gene: .; v_gene: TRBV9; CDR3nt: TGTGCCAGCAGCGTAGAGGGCTTCCTTAATTCACCCCTCCACTTT; CDR3aa: CASSVEGFLNSPLHF
abundance: .; j_gene: TRBJ1-6; d_gene: .; v_gene: TRBV20-1; CDR3nt: TGCAGTGCTAGTGGGGAAGCGAGCTCCTATAATTCACCCCTCCACTTT; CDR3aa: CSASGEASSYNSPLHF
abundance: .; j_gene: TRBJ2-5; d_gene: TRBD2; v_gene: TRBV28; CDR3nt: TGTGCCAGCATCTCTCGGGGCGGGGGGTACCAAGGGAAGACCCAGTACTTC; CDR3aa: CASISRGGGYQGKTQYF
abundance: .; j_gene: TRBJ2-3; d_gene: TRBD2; v_gene: TRBV20-1; CDR3nt: TGCAGTCCGAGGGTGACTAGCGGGAGTGGGGGCACAGATACGCAGTATTTT; CDR3aa: CSPRVTSGSGGTDTQYF